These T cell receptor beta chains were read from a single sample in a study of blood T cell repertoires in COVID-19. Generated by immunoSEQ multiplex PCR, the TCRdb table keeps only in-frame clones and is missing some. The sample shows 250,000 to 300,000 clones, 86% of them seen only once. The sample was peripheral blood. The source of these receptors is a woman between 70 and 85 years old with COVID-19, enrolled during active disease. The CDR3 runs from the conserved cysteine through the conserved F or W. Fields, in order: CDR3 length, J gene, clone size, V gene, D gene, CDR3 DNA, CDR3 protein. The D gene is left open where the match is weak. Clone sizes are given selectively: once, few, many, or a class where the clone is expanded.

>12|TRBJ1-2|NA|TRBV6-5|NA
TGTGCCAGCAGTAGTACGGGTTATGGCTACACCTTC
CASSSTGYGYTF
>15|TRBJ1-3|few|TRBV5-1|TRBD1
TGCGCCAGCAGCTTCACAGGGGTGGTCGGAAACACCATATATTTT
CASSFTGVVGNTIYF
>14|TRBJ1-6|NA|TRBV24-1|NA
TGTGCCACCAGTGCAGGGTACGATAATTCACCCCTCCACTTT
CATSAGYDNSPLHF
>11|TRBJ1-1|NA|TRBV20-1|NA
TGCAGTGCTAGTGCGACTGGTGAAGCTTTCTTT
CSASATGEAFF
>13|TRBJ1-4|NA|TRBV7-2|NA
TGTGCCAGCAGCCTCGGGAGGTATGAAAAACTGTTTTTT
CASSLGRYEKLFF
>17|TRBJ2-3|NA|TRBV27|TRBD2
TGTGCCAGCAGTTCACCGGTGACTAGCGGGGGAGTAGATACGCAGTATTTT
CASSSPVTSGGVDTQYF
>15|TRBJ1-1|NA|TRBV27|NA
TGTGCCAGCAGTTCGGGGGGCTCTCTGAACACTGAAGCTTTCTTT
CASSSGGSLNTEAFF
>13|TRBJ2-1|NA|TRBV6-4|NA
TGTGCCAGCAGTGATTGGAGGGGAGGTGAGCAGTTCTTC
CASSDWRGGEQFF
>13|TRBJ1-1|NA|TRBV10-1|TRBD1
TGCGCCAGCAGACAGGGGCAAAACACTGAAGCTTTCTTT
CASRQGQNTEAFF
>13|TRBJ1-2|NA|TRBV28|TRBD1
TGTGCCAGCAGTCTGCGGGACAGCTATGGCTACACCTTC
CASSLRDSYGYTF
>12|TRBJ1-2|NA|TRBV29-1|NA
TGCAGCGTTGGCCCGGACAGCCATGGCTACACCTTC
CSVGPDSHGYTF
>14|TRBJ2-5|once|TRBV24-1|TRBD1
TGTGCCACCAGTTCCGGGACAGGTACAAAGACCCAGTACTTC
CATSSGTGTKTQYF
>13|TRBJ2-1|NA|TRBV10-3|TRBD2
TGTGCCATCAGGACTAGCGGGGGGGATGAGCAGTTCTTC
CAIRTSGGDEQFF
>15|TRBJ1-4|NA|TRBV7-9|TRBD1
TGTGCCAGCAGCTTACCGGGACAGGGGAATGAAAAACTGTTTTTT
CASSLPGQGNEKLFF
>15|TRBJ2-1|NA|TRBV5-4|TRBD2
TGTGCCAGCAGCTCCTTAGCGGGGGGGCCCAATGAGCAGTTCTTC
CASSSLAGGPNEQFF
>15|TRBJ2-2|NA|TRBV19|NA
TGTGCCAGTAGAACCAGTGGCCCCATTCACGGGGAGCTGTTTTTT
CASRTSGPIHGELFF
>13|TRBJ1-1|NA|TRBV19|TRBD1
TGTGCCAGTAGTTACAGGGGAGGAACTGAAGCTTTCTTT
CASSYRGGTEAFF
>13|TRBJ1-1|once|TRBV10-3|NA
TGTGCCACCCATGGGAGGGGGAACACTGAAGCTTTCTTT
CATHGRGNTEAFF
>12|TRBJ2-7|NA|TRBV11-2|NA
TGTGCCAGCAGCTTGTCGGGGGAAGAGCAGTACTTC
CASSLSGEEQYF
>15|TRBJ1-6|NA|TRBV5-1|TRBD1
TGCGCCAGCAGCTCGGGACAGGGGGCGAATTCACCCCTCCACTTT
CASSSGQGANSPLHF